One sample yielded the 9 T cell receptor beta chains listed below, sequenced in a study of beta chain features in type 1 diabetes. Investigators reverse transcribed all isolated RNA, so they sequenced expressed TCRB transcripts. Assay used: immunoSEQ multiplex PCR; TCRdb lists only in-frame clones, some missing. The sample holds approximately 150,000 clones, about 9.1% seen once. The sequenced sample consisted of central memory CD4+ T cells from blood. These receptor sequences come from a woman aged 18-29 years in good health.

This clone turned up a few times. The genes are TRBV5-1 and TRBJ2-7; TRBD1 aligns across 9 bases. Germline V gene lookup returns CDR1 SGHRS and CDR2 YFSETQ. This CDR3 region has 14 residues. Germline trimming cut 4 bases from V and 5 bases from J; bases unmatched to any gene: 7. The CDR3 protein is CASSPRDRVNEQYF. The CDR3 DNA reads TGCGCCAGCAGCCCCCGGGACAGGGTGAACGAGCAGTACTTC.

This clone has more than one count but fewer than ten. The chain uses TRBV4-2 and TRBJ1-2; 9 nucleotides agree with TRBD1. The germline V gene has CDR1 LGHNA and CDR2 YNFKEQ. After removal of 5 bases from V and 4 bases from J, the junction contained 11 bases not matched to a gene. CDR3 size: 16 residues. CDR3 nucleotide sequence: TGTGCCAGCAGCTACGCCGGGACAGGGTCGGTCTATGGCTACACCTTC. This translates into CASSYAGTGSVYGYTF.

Only a few counts were recorded for this clone. The CDR3 coding sequence is TGTGCCATCAGCACCGGGACAGGGATATCTGAAGCTTTCTTT. Translating it yields CAISTGTGISEAFF. The chain couples TRBV10-3 to TRBJ1-1; 9 bases line up with TRBD1. V lost 6 bases to trimming and J lost 6 bases; unmatched junction nucleotides: 8. Germline V CDR1 and CDR2: ENHRY, SYGVKD. CDR3 size: 14 residues.

This clone was picked up many times. This chain uses TRBV19 with TRBJ2-1; D gene uncertain. From germline, CDR1 is LNHDA and CDR2 SQIVND (reference sequence). The V end was cut by 4 bases, the J end by 0 bases, with 7 bases between. The CDR3 covers 14 residues. CDR3 amino acids: CASSTHPSYNEQFF. CDR3 DNA: TGTGCCAGTAGTACCCATCCCTCCTACAATGAGCAGTTCTTC.

This sequence joins TRBV6-5 and TRBJ1-2; possibly TRBD1 for D (5 bases). V was cut by 3 bases and J by 7 bases, with 15 bases left in between. Germline V gene data show CDR1 as MNHEY and CDR2 as SVGAGI. The CDR3 consists of 14 residues. The CDR3 DNA reads TGTGCCAGCAGTTATGCGGGGGGATATAGTGGCTACACCTTC. Its protein product is CASSYAGGYSGYTF.

The chain uses TRBV29-1 and TRBJ2-2; 7 nucleotides align to TRBD1. V shed 0 bases and J 2 bases; nucleotides not matched to a gene: 6. Germline lookup yields CDR1 SQVTM and CDR2 ANQGSEA. This CDR3 spans 16 amino acids. CDR3 bases: TGCAGCGTTGAAGAGATAGGGGGCCCCAACACCGGGGAGCTGTTTTTT. Protein sequence: CSVEEIGGPNTGELFF.

The V and J genes are TRBV7-9 and TRBJ1-2; 8 bases agree with TRBD1. The ends lost 7 bases at V and 2 bases at J; junction bases unmatched: 12. Germline values: CDR1 SEHNR, CDR2 FQNEAQ (reference sequence). The CDR3 has 16 residues. CDR3 bases: TGTGCCAGCACCTGGGGGCAGGGGGCAGCGAACTATGGCTACACCTTC. Its protein is CASTWGQGAANYGYTF.

The genes are TRBV28 and TRBJ1-1, with 8 bases identical to TRBD1. The CDR3 has 13 residues. Per the germline V gene, CDR1 is MDHEN and CDR2 is SYDVKM. V trimming: 10 bases; J trimming: 7 bases; junction bases outside the gene matches: 11. The CDR3, as DNA: TGTGCCATTACCAACCCACAGGGGGATGAAGCTTTCTTT. Protein sequence: CAITNPQGDEAFF.

This rearrangement joins TRBV13 to TRBJ2-3; 10 bases agree with TRBD2. CDR3 length: 19 residues. Trimming cost V 3 bases and J 2 bases; bases outside gene matches: 14. Looked up from germline, CDR1 is PRHDT and CDR2 is FYEKMQ (reference sequence). CDR3 nucleotide sequence: TGTGCCAGCAGCTTTTTTATCCCCCGGCTAGCGGGGGCCACAGATACGCAGTATTTT. It yields the protein CASSFFIPRLAGATDTQYF. Looking up the rest from reference TRBV13 and TRBJ2-3 gives the full variable domain: AAGVIQSPRHLIKEKRETATLKCYPIPRHDTVYWYQQGPGQDPQFLISFYEKMQSDKGSIPDRFSAQQFSDYHSELNMSSLELGDSALYFCASSFFIPRLAGATDTQYFGPGTRLTVL.